This T cell receptor (beta chain) derives from a study of somatic mutations in cytotoxic T cells in rheumatoid arthritis. About the study: Patient blood (roughly 30 ml EDTA) was drawn right after diagnosis, before any treatment.

Overall study results and limits: Increasing age coincided with elevated CD8+ clonality among rheumatoid arthritis patients, though not among healthy controls.

This table comes from immunoSEQ multiplex PCR, and its TCRdb copy is limited to in-frame clones, with some not included. The data show around 2,800 clones, roughly 80% seen once. Points on this clone: Its specificity is not known.

The CDR3 is 14 residues long. CDR1 and CDR2 (germline): SQVTM, ANQGSEA. J was trimmed by 4 bases and V by 3 bases; bases with no gene match: 6. The receptor's source is a man aged 55-75 years with rheumatoid arthritis. J is TRBJ2-5 and V is TRBV29-1; 9 bases are a match to TRBD1. The specimen sequenced was CD8+ T cells sorted from blood. The CDR3 nucleotides read TGCAGCGTTGAGGTCGAGGACAGGGGAGAGACCCAGTACTTC. It codes for CSVEVEDRGETQYF.